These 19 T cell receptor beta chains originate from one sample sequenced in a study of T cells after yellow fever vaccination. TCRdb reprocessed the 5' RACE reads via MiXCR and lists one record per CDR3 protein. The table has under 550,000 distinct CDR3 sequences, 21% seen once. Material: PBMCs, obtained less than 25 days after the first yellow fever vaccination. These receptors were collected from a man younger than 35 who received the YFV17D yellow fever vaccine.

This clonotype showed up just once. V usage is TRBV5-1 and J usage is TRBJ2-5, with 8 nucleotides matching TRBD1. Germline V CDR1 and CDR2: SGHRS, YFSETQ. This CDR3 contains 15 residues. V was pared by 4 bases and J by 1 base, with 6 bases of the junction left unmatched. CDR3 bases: TGCGCCAGCAGCAGGACAGGGTCCCCCCAAGAGACCCAGTACTTC. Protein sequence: CASSRTGSPQETQYF.

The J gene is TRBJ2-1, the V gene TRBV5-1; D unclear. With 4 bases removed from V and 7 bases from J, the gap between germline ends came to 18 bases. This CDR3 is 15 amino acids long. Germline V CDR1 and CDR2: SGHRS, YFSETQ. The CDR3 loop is CASSLDPTLGNEQFF. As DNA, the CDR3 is TGCGCCAGCAGCCTGGACCCGACACTCGGGAATGAGCAGTTCTTC.

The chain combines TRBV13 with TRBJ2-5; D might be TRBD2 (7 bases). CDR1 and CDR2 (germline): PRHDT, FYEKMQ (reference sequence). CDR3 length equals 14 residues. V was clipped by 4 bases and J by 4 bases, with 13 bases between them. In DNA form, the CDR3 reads TGTGCCAGCAGCTACCGGGGGGCCCGAGAGACCCAGTACTTC. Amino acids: CASSYRGARETQYF.

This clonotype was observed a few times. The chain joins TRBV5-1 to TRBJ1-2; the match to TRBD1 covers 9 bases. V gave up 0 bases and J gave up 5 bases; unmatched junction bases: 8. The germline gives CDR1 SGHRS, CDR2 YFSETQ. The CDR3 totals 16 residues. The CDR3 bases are TGCGCCAGCAGCTTGGAACCAACAGGGGGCGGGTATGGCTACACCTTC. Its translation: CASSLEPTGGGYGYTF.

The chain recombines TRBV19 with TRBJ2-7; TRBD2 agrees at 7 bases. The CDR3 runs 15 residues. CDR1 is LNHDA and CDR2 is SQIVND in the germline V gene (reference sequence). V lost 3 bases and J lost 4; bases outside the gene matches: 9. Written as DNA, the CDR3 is TGTGCCAGTAGTATTGGAGGCGGGGGTACGTACGAGCAGTACTTC. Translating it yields CASSIGGGGTYEQYF.

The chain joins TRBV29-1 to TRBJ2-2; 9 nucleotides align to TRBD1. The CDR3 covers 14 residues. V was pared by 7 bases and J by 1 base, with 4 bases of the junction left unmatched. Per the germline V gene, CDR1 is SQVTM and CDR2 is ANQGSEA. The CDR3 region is CSAQGAGNTGELFF. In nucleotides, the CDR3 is TGCAGCGCACAGGGGGCGGGGAACACCGGGGAGCTGTTTTTT.

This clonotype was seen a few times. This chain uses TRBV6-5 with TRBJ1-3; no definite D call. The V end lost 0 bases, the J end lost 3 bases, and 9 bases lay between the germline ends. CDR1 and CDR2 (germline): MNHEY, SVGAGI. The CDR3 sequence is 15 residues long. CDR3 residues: CASSYSKSVGNTIYF. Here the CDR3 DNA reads TGTGCCAGCAGTTACTCGAAGTCAGTTGGAAACACCATATATTTT.

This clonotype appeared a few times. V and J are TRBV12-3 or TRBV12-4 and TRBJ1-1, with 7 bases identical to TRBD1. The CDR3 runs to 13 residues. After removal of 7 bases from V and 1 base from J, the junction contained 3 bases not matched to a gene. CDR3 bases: TGTGCCAGCAAGGGGGCTTGGAACACTGAAGCTTTCTTT. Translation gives CASKGAWNTEAFF.

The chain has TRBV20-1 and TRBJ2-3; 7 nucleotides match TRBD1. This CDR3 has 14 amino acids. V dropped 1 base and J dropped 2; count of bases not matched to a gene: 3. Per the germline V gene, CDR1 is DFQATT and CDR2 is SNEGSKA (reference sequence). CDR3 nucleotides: TGCAGTGCTAGAGGGGACAGCCTCACAGATACGCAGTATTTT. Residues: CSARGDSLTDTQYF.

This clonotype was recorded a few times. CDR3 amino acids: CASSQDLRGTSGGNYEQYF. DNA for the CDR3: TGCGCCAGCAGCCAAGATTTGCGGGGGACTAGCGGGGGGAACTACGAGCAGTACTTC. The chain couples TRBV4-3 to TRBJ2-7; 15 nucleotides match TRBD2. Trimming at V came to 0 bases and at J to 3 bases, leaving 9 bases not matched to a gene. From germline, CDR1 is LGHNA and CDR2 YSLEER. The CDR3 is 19 residues long.

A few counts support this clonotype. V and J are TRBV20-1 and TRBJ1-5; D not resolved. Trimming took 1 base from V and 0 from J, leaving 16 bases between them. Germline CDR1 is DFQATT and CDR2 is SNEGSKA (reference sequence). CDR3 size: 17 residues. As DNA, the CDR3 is TGCAGTGCTAGAGCCCTCAACTTGAGGGATAGCAATCAGCCCCAGCATTTT. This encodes CSARALNLRDSNQPQHF.

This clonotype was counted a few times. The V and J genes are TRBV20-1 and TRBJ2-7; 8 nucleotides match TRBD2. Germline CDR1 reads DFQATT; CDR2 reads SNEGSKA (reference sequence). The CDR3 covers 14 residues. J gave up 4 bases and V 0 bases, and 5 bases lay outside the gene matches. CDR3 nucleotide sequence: TGCAGTGCTAGAGAACGGGGGGGCCGGTACGAGCAGTACTTC. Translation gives CSARERGGRYEQYF.

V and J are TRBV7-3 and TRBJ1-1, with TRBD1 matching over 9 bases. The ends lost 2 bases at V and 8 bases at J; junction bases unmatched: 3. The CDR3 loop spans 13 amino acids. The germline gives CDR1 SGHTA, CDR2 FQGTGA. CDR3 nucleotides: TGTGCCAGCAGCTTAGCACAGGGGGCGGAAGCTTTCTTT. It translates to CASSLAQGAEAFF.

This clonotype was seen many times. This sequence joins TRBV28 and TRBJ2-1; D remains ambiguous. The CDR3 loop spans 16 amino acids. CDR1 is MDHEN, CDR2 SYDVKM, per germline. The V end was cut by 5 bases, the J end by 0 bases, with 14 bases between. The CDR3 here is CASSPSGPSSYNEQFF. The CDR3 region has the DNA TGTGCCAGCAGTCCCTCGGGCCCCAGCTCCTACAATGAGCAGTTCTTC. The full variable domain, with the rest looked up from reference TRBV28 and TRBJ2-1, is DVKVTQSSRYLVKRTGEKVFLECVQDMDHENMFWYRQDPGLGLRLIYFSYDVKMKEKGDIPEGYSVSREKKERFSLILESASTNQTSMYLCASSPSGPSSYNEQFFGPGTRLTVL.

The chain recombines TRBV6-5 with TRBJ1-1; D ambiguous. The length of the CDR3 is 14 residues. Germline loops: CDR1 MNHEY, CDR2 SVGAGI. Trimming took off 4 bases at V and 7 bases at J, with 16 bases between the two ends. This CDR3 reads CASSFNSHGNEAFF. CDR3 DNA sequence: TGTGCCAGCAGTTTCAACAGCCATGGTAATGAAGCTTTCTTT.

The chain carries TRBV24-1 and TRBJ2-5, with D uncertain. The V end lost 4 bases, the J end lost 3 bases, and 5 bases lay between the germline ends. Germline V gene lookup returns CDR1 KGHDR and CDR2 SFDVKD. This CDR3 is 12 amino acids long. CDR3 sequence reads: CATSDWEETQYF. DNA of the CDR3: TGTGCCACCAGTGACTGGGAAGAGACCCAGTACTTC.

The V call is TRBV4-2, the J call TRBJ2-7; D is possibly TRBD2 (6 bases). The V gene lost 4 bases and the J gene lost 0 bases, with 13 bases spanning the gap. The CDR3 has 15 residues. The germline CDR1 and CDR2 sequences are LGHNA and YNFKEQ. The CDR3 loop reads CASSRPGTGSYEQYF. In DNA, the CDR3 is TGTGCCAGCAGCCGCCCCGGGACTGGCTCCTACGAGCAGTACTTC.

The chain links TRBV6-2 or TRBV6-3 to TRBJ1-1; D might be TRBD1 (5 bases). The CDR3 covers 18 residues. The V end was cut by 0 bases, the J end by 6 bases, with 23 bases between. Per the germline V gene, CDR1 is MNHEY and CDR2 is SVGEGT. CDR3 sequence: CASSYSKLRAGSLAEAFF. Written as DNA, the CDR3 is TGTGCCAGCAGTTACTCGAAGTTGAGGGCAGGGAGTCTCGCTGAAGCTTTCTTT.

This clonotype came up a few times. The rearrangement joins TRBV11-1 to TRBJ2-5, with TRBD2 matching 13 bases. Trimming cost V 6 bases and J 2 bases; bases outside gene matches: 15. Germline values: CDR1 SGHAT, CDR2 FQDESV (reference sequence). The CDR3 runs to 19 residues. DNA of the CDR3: TGTGCCAGCAGGTGGGGAAGACTAGCGGGGGGCCGTGCTCAAGAGACCCAGTACTTC. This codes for CASRWGRLAGGRAQETQYF.